This TCR beta chain derives from a study of blood T cell repertoires in COVID-19. TCRdb's table, derived via immunoSEQ multiplex PCR, lists solely in-frame clones and lacks some. This table holds some 370,000 clones, about 90% found once. This clone occurred once. Germline V CDR1 and CDR2: MGHDK, SYGVNS. The CDR3 length is 14 residues. Trimming took 3 bases from V and 7 from J, leaving 16 bases between them. The rearrangement links TRBV25-1 to TRBJ2-7; D might be TRBD1 (6 bases). The sequence was obtained from a man in his forties with acute or convalescent COVID-19. Input material: peripheral blood. CDR3 DNA sequence: TGTGCCAGCAGTGATTCCGGACAGCTGTTAGAGCAGTACTTC. Its translation: CASSDSGQLLEQYF.